The clone carrying this T cell receptor (beta chain) has more than one count but fewer than ten. Source study methods: The assay estimated nucleated cells by amplifying reference gene primers. Data came from immunoSEQ multiplex PCR; TCRdb stores just in-frame clones and leaves some out. The V and J calls and clone size were taken over from that table, and D and trimming were inferred from the DNA. The profile shows 150,000 to 200,000 clones, 70% to 90% of them singletons. This sample stems from a study of blood T cell repertoires in COVID-19. Overall study: Both acute and convalescent COVID-19 samples were obtained from the United States, Italy and Spain. Sources were T cells, B-cell-depleted T cells, or PBMCs; the material itself was cDNA or gDNA.

The source of this sequence is a man between 18 and 29 years old with acute or convalescent COVID-19. Sequenced material: peripheral blood.

The CDR3 is CASSLGGPETQYF. The CDR3, as DNA: TGTGCCAGCAGCTTAGGGGGGCCTGAGACCCAGTACTTC. This chain joins TRBV11-2 and TRBJ2-5; tentatively, D is TRBD1 (6 bases). From germline, CDR1 is SGHAT and CDR2 FQNNGV. CDR3 length equals 13 residues. V shed 1 base and J shed 5 bases, with 8 bases lying between them. The full variable domain, in which reference TRBV11-2 and TRBJ2-5 provide the parts outside the CDR3, is EAGVAQSPRYKIIEKRQSVAFWCNPISGHATLYWYQQILGQGPKLLIQFQNNGVVDDSQLPKDRFSAERLKGVDSTLKIQPAKLEDSAVYLCASSLGGPETQYFGPGTRLLVL.